The 5 T cell receptor beta chains below come from one sample, sequenced in a study of blood T cell repertoires in COVID-19. Generated by immunoSEQ multiplex PCR, the TCRdb table keeps only in-frame clones and is missing some. The profile shows hundreds of thousands of clones, more than 80% of them singletons. Material: peripheral blood. The receptors stem from a woman aged 30 to 39 with active or convalescent COVID-19.

This chain connects TRBV19 to TRBJ1-6; weak D call: TRBD1 (6 bases). CDR1 LNHDA and CDR2 SQIVND come from the germline V gene (reference sequence). The CDR3 totals 15 residues. V was pared by 1 base and J by 7 bases, with 11 bases between. The CDR3 sequence: CASSIGQGMNSPLHF. The CDR3 coding sequence is TGTGCCAGTAGTATAGGGCAGGGGATGAATTCACCCCTCCACTTT.

V usage is TRBV2 and J usage is TRBJ1-6; 7 bases are a match to TRBD1. Trimming at V came to 8 bases and at J to 7 bases, leaving 8 bases not matched to a gene. The CDR3 is 14 residues long. CDR1 is SNHLY, CDR2 FYNNEI, per germline. CDR3 coding DNA: TGTGCCAGCTCCCTTGACAGGGTCAATTCACCCCTCCACTTT. It is translated as CASSLDRVNSPLHF.

Here the CDR3 reads CASSSGGGLVHYNEQFF. The CDR3 DNA reads as TGTGCCAGCAGCTCGGGGGGAGGACTAGTGCACTACAATGAGCAGTTCTTC. V gene TRBV5-6 combines with J gene TRBJ2-1, with 7 bases identical to TRBD2. Losses at the gene ends were 3 bases for V and 3 bases for J; bases not matched to a gene: 12. CDR1 is SGHDT and CDR2 is YYEEEE in the germline V gene. CDR3 length: 17 amino acids. Full variable domain (outside the CDR3, taken from reference TRBV5-6 and TRBJ2-1): DAGVTQSPTHLIKTRGQQVTLRCSPKSGHDTVSWYQQALGQGPQFIFQYYEEEERQRGNFPDRFSGHQFPNYSSELNVNALLLGDSALYLCASSSGGGLVHYNEQFFGPGTRLTVL.

The rearrangement links TRBV3-1 (or the pseudogene TRBV3-2) to TRBJ2-7, with TRBD1 as a possible D gene (6 bases). CDR1 is LGHDT, CDR2 YNNKEL, per germline (reference sequence). The CDR3 extends over 12 amino acids. Trimming cost V 10 bases and J 9 bases, with 19 bases left between them. CDR3 nucleotides: TGTGCCACCCAGGGGTTTACAGGTCGGCAGTACTTC. Amino acids: CATQGFTGRQYF.

The rearrangement uses TRBV29-1 and TRBJ1-4, with D unresolved. The CDR3 loop spans 11 amino acids. The V and J ends lost 6 bases and 3 bases respectively, with 5 bases between them. The germline V gene encodes CDR1 SQVTM and CDR2 ANQGSEA. CDR3 protein: CSVRSNEKLFF. For the CDR3, the DNA is TGCAGCGTCCGTTCTAATGAAAAACTGTTTTTT.